This T cell receptor beta chain was sequenced for a study of CD8 T cells in Susac syndrome. Sequencing of TCR beta covered CD8+ and CD4+ T cells obtained from blood. Multiple sclerosis controls were treatment-naive patients with stable or active relapsing-remitting disease. TEMRA cells were FACS-enriched, unlike CD8+ and CD4+ T cells, which were negatively isolated. Roughly 0.45 to 1 ug RNA was reverse transcribed with random hexamers. By means of immunoSEQ multiplex PCR, TCR beta CDR3 spanning 54 Vbeta and 13 Jbeta underwent amplification. Via MiXCR, TCRdb re-called the immunoSEQ multiplex PCR reads, giving one row per CDR3 protein. Among 200,000 or so distinct CDR3 sequences listed, 95% were seen once. Specimen: CD4+ T cells from PBMCs. The receptor was isolated from a human donor with multiple sclerosis.

CDR3 amino acids: CASTHGGWNTEAFF. CDR3 sequence (DNA): TGCGCCAGCACCCACGGGGGATGGAACACTGAAGCTTTCTTT. The rearrangement joins TRBV23-1 to TRBJ1-1, with D maybe TRBD1 (5 bases). TRBV23-1 is reported as an ORF; its role is uncertain. There are 14 residues in the CDR3. Trimming stripped 7 bases from V and 1 base from J, with 13 bases between.